These 26 T cell receptor beta chains were all obtained from the same sample, sequenced in a study of T cell responses to AZD1222 COVID-19 vaccine. Data came from immunoSEQ multiplex PCR; TCRdb stores just in-frame clones and leaves some out. The profile shows around 69,000 clones, roughly 88% of them singletons. Material: peripheral blood, obtained on day 0 of AZD1222 vaccination. The receptor set was obtained from an adult in good health.

The rearrangement joins TRBV5-4 to TRBJ1-2; TRBD1 matches at 7 bases. V shed 0 bases, J shed 5 bases, and the junction held 1 base outside the gene matches. The CDR3 totals 13 residues. Germline-derived CDR1 and CDR2 are SGHNT and YYREEE (reference sequence). The CDR3 coding sequence is TGTGCCAGCAGCTTGGACAGGGGATATGGCTACACCTTC. Encoded protein: CASSLDRGYGYTF.

For the CDR3, the DNA is TGTGCCACCTCGGGACAAATATTAGATGAAAAACTGTTTTTT. This gives the protein CATSGQILDEKLFF. The chain is built from TRBV7-8 and TRBJ1-4; D possibly corresponds to TRBD1 (6 bases). The CDR3 sequence is 14 residues long. From germline, CDR1 is SGHVS and CDR2 FQNEAQ. The germline V and J ends were trimmed by 10 bases and 6 bases, with 18 bases remaining between them. Filled out from reference TRBV7-8 and TRBJ1-4, the complete variable domain reads GAGVSQSPRYKVAKRGQDVALRCDPISGHVSLFWYQQALGQGPEFLTYFQNEAQLDKSGLPSDRFFAERPEGSVSTLKIQRTQQEDSAVYLCATSGQILDEKLFFGSGTQLSVL.

This chain connects TRBV7-9 to TRBJ2-5; unclear D gene. Germline CDR1 and CDR2: SEHNR and FQNEAQ (reference sequence). V lost 4 bases and J lost 0, with 9 bases in between. The CDR3 length is 14 residues. CDR3 coding DNA: TGTGCCAGCAGCTCTATATCGTACCAAGAGACCCAGTACTTC. Protein: CASSSISYQETQYF.

The V call is TRBV9, the J call TRBJ1-6, with D possibly matching TRBD1 (5 bases). This CDR3 region has 13 residues. Trimming pared 3 bases from V and 8 bases from J, leaving 9 bases between. Germline V gives CDR1 SGDLS, CDR2 YYNGEE. As DNA, the CDR3 is TGTGCCAGCAGCGCCGGGGGGGATTCACCCCTCCACTTT. Amino acid sequence: CASSAGGDSPLHF. The full variable domain, its missing parts supplied by reference TRBV9 and TRBJ1-6, is DSGVTQTPKHLITATGQRVTLRCSPRSGDLSVYWYQQSLDQGLQFLIQYYNGEERAKGNILERFSAQQFPDLHSELNLSSLELGDSALYFCASSAGGDSPLHFGNGTRLTVT.

In its sample, this clone was seen a few times. The rearrangement uses TRBV11-2 and TRBJ1-5; D remains unclear. The V and J ends lost 2 bases and 7 bases respectively, with 9 bases between them. Germline CDR1 and CDR2: SGHAT and FQNNGV. This CDR3 is built from 13 residues. This CDR3 reads CASSLWSRQPQHF. CDR3 bases: TGTGCCAGCAGCTTATGGTCCCGGCAGCCCCAGCATTTT. Variable domain in full (rest from reference TRBV11-2 and TRBJ1-5): EAGVAQSPRYKIIEKRQSVAFWCNPISGHATLYWYQQILGQGPKLLIQFQNNGVVDDSQLPKDRFSAERLKGVDSTLKIQPAKLEDSAVYLCASSLWSRQPQHFGDGTRLSIL.

This chain's CDR3 is CASSPGVRLPYEQYF. The CDR3 coding sequence is TGTGCCAGCTCACCGGGGGTGAGGTTACCCTACGAGCAGTACTTC. The gene calls are TRBV18 and TRBJ2-7; either TRBD1 or TRBD2 may supply D (5 bases each). The germline V gene has CDR1 KGHSH and CDR2 LQKENI. The ends were cut back, 3 bases at V and 2 bases at J, with 14 bases in the middle. The CDR3 is 15 residues long. Full variable domain (missing parts from reference TRBV18 and TRBJ2-7): NAGVMQNPRHLVRRRGQEARLRCSPMKGHSHVYWYRQLPEEGLKFMVYLQKENIIDESGMPKERFSAEFPKEGPSILRIQQVVRGDSAAYFCASSPGVRLPYEQYFGPGTRLTVT.

This chain connects TRBV11-2 to TRBJ2-5; 9 bases agree with TRBD1. Germline-derived CDR1 and CDR2 are SGHAT and FQNNGV. With 5 bases clipped from V and 0 bases from J, the junction kept 13 bases outside the gene matches. CDR3 length: 18 residues. In DNA form, the CDR3 reads TGTGCCAGCAGCCAACCGGGACAGGGCATTGTGGACCAAGAGACCCAGTACTTC. Residues: CASSQPGQGIVDQETQYF.

The chain carries TRBV23-1 and TRBJ2-3; the D gene is possibly TRBD2 (7 bases). TRBV23-1 falls under the ORF class, with uncertain function. The CDR3 sequence is 15 residues long. V was trimmed by 7 bases and J by 4 bases, leaving 18 bases between them. CDR3 nucleotides: TGCGCCAGCAAAGGCGGGGGCAGAATCCCAGATACGCAGTATTTT. Translated: CASKGGGRIPDTQYF.

This clone is a singleton in its sample. The J gene is TRBJ2-1, the V gene TRBV28; TRBD2 aligns across 11 bases. Germline loops: CDR1 MDHEN, CDR2 SYDVKM. The CDR3 runs to 20 residues. Trimming removed 3 bases from V and 0 bases from J; junction bases left unmatched: 13. CDR3 sequence (DNA): TGTGCCAGCAGTTTCCCTACTAGCGGGAGATCGGGCGGCTCCTACAATGAGCAGTTCTTC. Translating it yields CASSFPTSGRSGGSYNEQFF.

This clone was seen just once. The chain couples TRBV27 to TRBJ1-5; D is unresolved. The V end lost 4 bases, the J end lost 9 bases, and 10 bases lay between the germline ends. CDR3 size: 12 residues. Germline V gene data show CDR1 as MNHEY and CDR2 as SMNVEV (reference sequence). The CDR3 nucleotides are TGTGCCAGCAGTTCCCCCCCAGGGCCCCAGCATTTT. It encodes CASSSPPGPQHF.

The rearrangement links TRBV5-1 to TRBJ2-2; TRBD1 aligns across 9 bases. This CDR3 has 15 residues. The trim removed 0 bases at V and 6 bases at J, leaving 3 bases unmatched. In germline, CDR1 is SGHRS, CDR2 YFSETQ. The CDR3 here is CASSLDRGPAGELFF. CDR3 nucleotide sequence: TGCGCCAGCAGCTTGGACAGGGGGCCGGCCGGGGAGCTGTTTTTT.

The J gene is TRBJ1-2, the V gene TRBV19; no reliable D call. The CDR3 is 15 amino acids. CDR1 is LNHDA and CDR2 is SQIVND in the germline V gene (reference sequence). V was cut by 0 bases and J by 4 bases, with 12 bases left in between. The CDR3 is CASSIESARSYGYTF. The CDR3 nucleotides read TGTGCCAGTAGTATAGAATCGGCCAGATCCTATGGCTACACCTTC.

The V call is TRBV24-1, the J call TRBJ2-3; D ambiguous. The V gene's germline CDR1 is KGHDR and CDR2 SFDVKD. The V end lost 3 bases, the J end lost 0 bases, and 9 bases lay between the germline ends. The CDR3 extends over 15 amino acids. CDR3 bases: TGTGCCACCAGTGATGGCGGCGGTAGCACAGATACGCAGTATTTT. It codes for CATSDGGGSTDTQYF.

This chain connects TRBV9 to TRBJ1-6; D unclear. The CDR3 spans 14 residues. CDR1 SGDLS and CDR2 YYNGEE come from the germline V gene. Trimming took off 5 bases at V and 6 bases at J, with 12 bases between the two ends. The DNA for the CDR3 is TGTGCCAGCAGTGCTGGACTGACTAATTCACCCCTCCACTTT. As protein: CASSAGLTNSPLHF.

V usage is TRBV19 and J usage is TRBJ1-3; D uncertain. The germline V and J ends were trimmed by 7 bases and 0 bases, with 16 bases remaining between them. Germline V gene sequence: CDR1 LNHDA, CDR2 SQIVND (reference sequence). The CDR3 has 16 amino acids. The CDR3 sequence: CASKTLTRNSGNTIYF. For the CDR3, the DNA is TGTGCCAGTAAAACCCTGACCAGGAACTCTGGAAACACCATATATTTT.

The rearrangement links TRBV7-2 to TRBJ1-1; D may be TRBD1 (5 bases). The germline V gene encodes CDR1 SGHTA and CDR2 FQGNSA. V lost 1 base to trimming and J lost 4 bases, with 10 bases between them. This CDR3 is built from 14 residues. The CDR3 region has the DNA TGTGCCAGCAGCTTAGTGGGGGGTTCCACTGAAGCTTTCTTT. Its protein is CASSLVGGSTEAFF.

This clone showed up just once. The V and J genes are TRBV12-3 or TRBV12-4 and TRBJ1-2; D may be TRBD1 (5 bases). V lost 3 bases to trimming and J lost 11 bases, with 7 bases between them. CDR3 length: 10 amino acids. The CDR3, as DNA: TGTGCCAGCAGTTTCGGGGGTTACACCTTC. Translating it yields CASSFGGYTF.

The chain recombines TRBV6-6 with TRBJ1-5; TRBD1 matches at 9 bases. The CDR3 covers 15 residues. Germline-derived CDR1 and CDR2 are MNHNY and SVGAGI (reference sequence). V was pared by 4 bases and J by 6 bases, with 7 bases of the junction left unmatched. The CDR3 nucleotides are TGTGCCAGCAGTTTTCCACAGGGGGCGGGTCAGCCCCAGCATTTT. Its translation: CASSFPQGAGQPQHF.

Written as DNA, the CDR3 is TGTGCCTGGAGTGTCCTCGGGACTAGCGGGGTCAACAATGAGCAGTTCTTC. Encoded protein: CAWSVLGTSGVNNEQFF. The chain combines TRBV30 with TRBJ2-1, with 13 bases that match TRBD2. The CDR3 is 17 amino acids. CDR1 GTSNPN and CDR2 SVGIG come from the germline V gene (reference sequence). V trimming: 0 bases; J trimming: 5 bases; junction bases outside the gene matches: 7.

The rearrangement links TRBV9 to TRBJ1-6; D is possibly TRBD1 (6 bases). The CDR3 totals 16 residues. The V and J ends lost 1 base and 0 bases respectively, with 8 bases between them. In germline, CDR1 is SGDLS, CDR2 YYNGEE. The CDR3 bases are TGTGCCAGCAGCGTACAGGGGAGCTCCTATAATTCACCCCTCCACTTT. Translation gives CASSVQGSSYNSPLHF.

The CDR3 DNA is TGTGCCAGCAGCCGGGTTCCCTCTGGAAACACCATATATTTT. Translation: CASSRVPSGNTIYF. V usage is TRBV5-6 and J usage is TRBJ1-3; no clear D. CDR3 length: 14 amino acids. Trimming cost V 4 bases and J 0 bases, with 8 bases left between them. CDR1 SGHDT and CDR2 YYEEEE come from the germline V gene.

The rearrangement joins TRBV5-1 to TRBJ1-1, with TRBD1 matching over 7 bases. Unmatched junction bases numbered 19, after V lost 7 bases and J lost 1 base. The CDR3 sequence is 18 residues long. Per germline, CDR1 SGHRS and CDR2 YFSETQ. Written as DNA, the CDR3 is TGCGCCAGCGGTCGGACAGGCAGGGTGCTAGGGCCGAACACTGAAGCTTTCTTT. Protein product: CASGRTGRVLGPNTEAFF.

The DNA of the CDR3 is TGTGCCAGCAGTCTAGGACAGGCCGAGGGCTATGGCTACACCTTC. Protein product: CASSLGQAEGYGYTF. The chain combines TRBV6-5 with TRBJ1-2; the match to TRBD1 covers 7 bases. Germline V lookup: CDR1 MNHEY, CDR2 SVGAGI. The CDR3 is made up of 15 amino acids. Unmatched junction bases numbered 10, after V lost 5 bases and J lost 4 bases.

V usage is TRBV5-4 and J usage is TRBJ2-4; tentatively, D is TRBD2 (6 bases). The CDR3 loop spans 13 amino acids. Trimming shortened V by 4 bases and J by 6 bases, and 11 bases separated the two germline ends. The germline CDR1 and CDR2 sequences are SGHNT and YYREEE (reference sequence). The CDR3 nucleotides read TGTGCCAGCAGCCCCGGAGCGGGAAACATTCAGTACTTC. This translates into CASSPGAGNIQYF.

This chain uses TRBV4-1 with TRBJ2-7, with D possibly being TRBD1 (5 bases). The CDR3 covers 14 residues. CDR1 is MGHRA and CDR2 is YSYEKL in the germline V gene. V was clipped by 1 base and J by 3 bases, with 10 bases between them. CDR3 DNA sequence: TGCGCCAGCAGCCAAGGTTTGCAGGGCTACGAGCAGTACTTC. It encodes CASSQGLQGYEQYF.

V is TRBV2 and J is TRBJ1-5; 7 positions agree with TRBD1. This CDR3 comprises 14 residues. CDR1 and CDR2 (germline): SNHLY, FYNNEI. The trim removed 5 bases at V and 9 bases at J, leaving 10 bases unmatched. CDR3 bases: TGTGCCAGCAGTCGGGACAGTGGGGATCCGCCCCAGCATTTT. Translation gives CASSRDSGDPPQHF.